The 12 T cell receptor beta chains below were found in one sample sequenced in a study of T cell repertoires in cytomegalovirus infection. From the reads, TCRdb called clonotypes with MiXCR, one entry per CDR3 protein. Among over 450,000 distinct CDR3 sequences listed, 10% to 12% were seen once. What was sequenced was PBMCs. The receptors were gathered from a human donor in good health (CMV status not recorded). Some clones in this sample may be carry-over from other donors' samples.

This clonotype has a count of ten or more. The V and J genes are TRBV11-2 and TRBJ2-3; D is possibly TRBD2 (5 bases). Germline V gene sequence: CDR1 SGHAT, CDR2 FQNNGV. CDR3 length: 14 amino acids. The germline V and J ends were trimmed by 5 bases and 0 bases, with 9 bases remaining between them. CDR3: CASSQDYSTDTQYF. The CDR3 region has the DNA TGTGCCAGCAGCCAAGACTATAGCACAGATACGCAGTATTTT.

The chain uses TRBV29-1 and TRBJ2-7; D is undetermined. Germline V gene data show CDR1 as SQVTM and CDR2 as ANQGSEA. The CDR3 is 14 residues long. With 3 bases removed from V and 2 bases from J, the gap between germline ends came to 14 bases. Here the CDR3 reads CSVDFGFPPYEQYF. CDR3 nucleotides: TGCAGCGTTGATTTTGGCTTTCCTCCCTACGAGCAGTACTTC.

This clonotype was recorded many times. The V gene is TRBV12-3 or TRBV12-4, the J gene TRBJ2-2, with 8 bases that match TRBD2. The CDR3 is made up of 15 amino acids. Losses at the gene ends were 7 bases for V and 4 bases for J; bases not matched to a gene: 8. CDR3 nucleotides: TGTGCCAGCACAGAACGCGGGGGGCCCACCGGGGAGCTGTTTTTT. This translates into CASTERGGPTGELFF.

In this sample, this clonotype turned up many times. The chain couples TRBV7-3 to TRBJ2-3, with TRBD2 matching 11 bases. Germline-derived CDR1 and CDR2 are SGHTA and FQGTGA. Trimming cost V 5 bases and J 2 bases; bases outside gene matches: 6. The CDR3 is 16 amino acids. For the CDR3, the DNA is TGTGCCAGCAGCCTGGGACTAGCGGAACTCACAGATACGCAGTATTTT. The encoded protein is CASSLGLAELTDTQYF.

This clonotype was recorded many times. The V call is TRBV7-9, the J call TRBJ2-7; D ambiguous. Germline values: CDR1 SEHNR, CDR2 FQNEAQ (reference sequence). There are 12 residues in the CDR3. V lost 6 bases to trimming and J lost 5 bases, with 11 bases between them. The CDR3 bases are TGTGCCAGCAGTTACCCCCCGGACGAGCAGTACTTC. Its protein product is CASSYPPDEQYF.

To note about this clonotype: A single base separates this from a much larger clone, so it may be a read error. CDR3 DNA sequence: TGTGCCAGCAGCCCAGAAGGGACCAACGTCCTGACTTTC. Amino acid sequence: CASSPEGTNVLTF. The chain uses TRBV6-6 and TRBJ2-6, with no clear D. V was trimmed by 6 bases and J by 8 bases, leaving 11 bases between them. The length of the CDR3 is 13 residues. Germline V CDR1 and CDR2: MNHNY, SVGAGI (reference sequence).

The sample holds many counts of this clonotype. The chain uses TRBV7-8 and TRBJ2-7; D tentatively fits TRBD1 or TRBD2 (6 bases each). The V gene's germline CDR1 is SGHVS and CDR2 FQNEAQ. This CDR3 is built from 13 residues. V shed 7 bases and J shed 2 bases, with 12 bases lying between them. CDR3 amino acids: CASNWGATYEQYF. DNA for the CDR3: TGTGCCAGCAACTGGGGGGCAACCTACGAGCAGTACTTC.

The rearrangement links TRBV20-1 to TRBJ2-7; no clear D. The V and J ends lost 0 bases and 2 bases respectively, with 14 bases between them. CDR3 length: 15 residues. The V gene's germline CDR1 is DFQATT and CDR2 SNEGSKA (reference sequence). This chain's CDR3 is CSARDHEGRTYEQYF. The CDR3, as DNA: TGCAGTGCTAGAGATCACGAAGGCCGTACCTACGAGCAGTACTTC.

V gene TRBV4-1 combines with J gene TRBJ2-7; no reliable D call. The CDR3 is 14 residues long. Trimming removed 0 bases at V and 6 bases at J, with 12 bases between. Germline loops: CDR1 MGHRA, CDR2 YSYEKL. CDR3 loop: CASSQDGQVAEQYF. CDR3 DNA: TGCGCCAGCAGCCAAGATGGGCAGGTGGCCGAGCAGTACTTC.

The J gene is TRBJ2-7, the V gene TRBV19; 7 nucleotides match TRBD1. CDR1 is LNHDA, CDR2 SQIVND, per germline (reference sequence). CDR3 length: 16 residues. J was trimmed by 3 bases and V by 2 bases; bases with no gene match: 10. CDR3 loop: CASSISIGQVGYEQYF. In nucleotides, the CDR3 is TGTGCCAGTAGTATATCAATCGGACAGGTGGGCTACGAGCAGTACTTC.

The CDR3 DNA follows: TGTGCCAGCAGCGGGGACAGAGGTATGAACACTGAAGCTTTCTTT. This translates into CASSGDRGMNTEAFF. The chain recombines TRBV2 with TRBJ1-1; 7 nucleotides line up with TRBD1. The germline CDR1 and CDR2 sequences are SNHLY and FYNNEI. The V and J ends lost 6 bases and 0 bases, in that order; junction bases with no gene match: 7. CDR3 length equals 15 residues.

This clonotype was counted many times. The chain has TRBV28 and TRBJ2-2; TRBD1 is a possible D gene (6 bases). The CDR3 runs to 13 residues. Between the trimmed V and J ends, which lost 6 bases and 7 bases, there was a span of 12 bases. Germline V lookup: CDR1 MDHEN, CDR2 SYDVKM. CDR3 coding DNA: TGTGCCAGCAGGTTGACAGGTTTCGGGGAGCTGTTTTTT. It yields the protein CASRLTGFGELFF.